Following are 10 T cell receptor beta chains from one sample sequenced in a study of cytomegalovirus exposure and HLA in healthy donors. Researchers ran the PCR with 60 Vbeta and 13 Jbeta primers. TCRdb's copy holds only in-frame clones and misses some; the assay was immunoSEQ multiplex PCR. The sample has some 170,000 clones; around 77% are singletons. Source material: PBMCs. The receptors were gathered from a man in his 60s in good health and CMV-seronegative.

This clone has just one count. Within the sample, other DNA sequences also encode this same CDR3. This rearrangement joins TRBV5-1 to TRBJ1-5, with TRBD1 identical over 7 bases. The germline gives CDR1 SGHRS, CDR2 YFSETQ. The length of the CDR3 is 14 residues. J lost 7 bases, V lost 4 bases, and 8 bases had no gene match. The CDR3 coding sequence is TGCGCCAGCAGCCTGACAGGGTTCGGCCAGCCCCAGCATTTT. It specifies CASSLTGFGQPQHF.

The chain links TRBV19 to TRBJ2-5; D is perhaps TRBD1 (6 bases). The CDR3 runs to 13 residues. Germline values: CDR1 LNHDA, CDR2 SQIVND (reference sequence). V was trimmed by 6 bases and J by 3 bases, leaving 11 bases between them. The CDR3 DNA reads TGTGCCAGTAGAAGGAACAGGGAAGAGACCCAGTACTTC. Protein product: CASRRNREETQYF.

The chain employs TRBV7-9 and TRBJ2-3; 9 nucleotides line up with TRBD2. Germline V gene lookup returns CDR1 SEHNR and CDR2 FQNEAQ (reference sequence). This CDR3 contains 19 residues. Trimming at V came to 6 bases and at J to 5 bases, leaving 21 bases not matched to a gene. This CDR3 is CASSRGRSGGRAWEDTQYF. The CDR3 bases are TGTGCCAGCAGTCGAGGAAGGTCTGGCGGGAGGGCCTGGGAAGATACGCAGTATTTT.

CDR3 DNA sequence: TGTGCCAGCAGCCAAGATTTAGCGGGGGGGCGCAATGAGCAGTTCTTC. Protein: CASSQDLAGGRNEQFF. J is TRBJ2-1 and V is TRBV4-2, with 11 bases aligning to TRBD2. The ends lost 0 bases at V and 6 bases at J; junction bases unmatched: 4. The CDR3 extends over 16 amino acids. CDR1 LGHNA and CDR2 YNFKEQ come from the germline V gene.

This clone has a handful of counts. The CDR3 spells CASGGGGWHYGYTF. The CDR3 DNA sequence: TGTGCCAGCGGAGGAGGGGGCTGGCACTATGGCTACACCTTC. The gene calls are TRBV6-5 and TRBJ1-2, with 7 positions matching TRBD1. The CDR3 loop spans 14 amino acids. Germline V gene data show CDR1 as MNHEY and CDR2 as SVGAGI. The V and J ends lost 8 bases and 3 bases, in that order; junction bases with no gene match: 9.

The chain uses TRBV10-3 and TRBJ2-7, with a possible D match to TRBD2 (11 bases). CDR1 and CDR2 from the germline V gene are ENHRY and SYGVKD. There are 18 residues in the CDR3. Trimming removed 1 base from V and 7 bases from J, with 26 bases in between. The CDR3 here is CAISEWTGGSGRAAEQYF. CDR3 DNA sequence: TGTGCCATCAGTGAGTGGACAGGGGGTAGCGGGAGGGCCGCGGAGCAGTACTTC.

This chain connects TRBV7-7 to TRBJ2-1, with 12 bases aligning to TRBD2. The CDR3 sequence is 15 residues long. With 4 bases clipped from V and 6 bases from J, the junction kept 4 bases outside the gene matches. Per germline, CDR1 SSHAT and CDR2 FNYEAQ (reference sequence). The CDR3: CASSSSGGAVNEQFF. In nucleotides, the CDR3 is TGTGCCAGCAGCTCTAGCGGGGGGGCCGTCAATGAGCAGTTCTTC.

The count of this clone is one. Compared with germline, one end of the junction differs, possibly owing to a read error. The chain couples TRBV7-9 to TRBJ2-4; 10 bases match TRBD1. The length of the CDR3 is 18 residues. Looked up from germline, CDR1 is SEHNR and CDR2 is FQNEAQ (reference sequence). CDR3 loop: CSSSLPGTGAGAKNIQYF. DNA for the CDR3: TGTTCCAGCAGCTTACCCGGGACAGGGGCCGGAGCCAAAAACATTCAGTACTTC.

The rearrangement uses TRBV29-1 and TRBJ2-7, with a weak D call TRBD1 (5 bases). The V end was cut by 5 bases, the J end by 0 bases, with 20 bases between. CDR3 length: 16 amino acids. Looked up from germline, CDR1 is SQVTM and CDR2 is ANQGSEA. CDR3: CSVSRLGRQSSYEQYF. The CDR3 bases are TGCAGCGTTTCCCGTTTGGGGCGGCAGAGCTCCTACGAGCAGTACTTC.

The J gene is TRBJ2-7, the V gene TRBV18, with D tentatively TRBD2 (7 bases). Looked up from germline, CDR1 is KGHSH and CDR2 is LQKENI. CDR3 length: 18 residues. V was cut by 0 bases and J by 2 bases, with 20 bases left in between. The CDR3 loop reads CASSPPRGAGAGAYEQYF. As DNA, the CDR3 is TGTGCCAGCTCACCACCGAGGGGCGCGGGGGCGGGGGCCTACGAGCAGTACTTC.